A selection of T cell receptor beta chains follows, all from one sample in a study of blood T cell repertoires in COVID-19. Libraries were prepared by immunoSEQ multiplex PCR; TCRdb keeps only in-frame clonotypes and omits some of them. This table holds some 250,000 clones, around 90% found once. Sequencing used peripheral blood. The receptors originated from a woman in her 70s with active or convalescent COVID-19. CDR3s include the opening cysteine and the closing phenylalanine or tryptophan. A D gene is named only where the DNA matches it firmly. Clone size, where shown, is once, few, many, or a class for clones that have expanded.

clone_size	v_call	d_call	j_call	cdr3_aa	cdr3_nt
.	TRBV15	TRBD1	TRBJ2-2	CATSRWGQANTGELFF	TGTGCCACCAGCAGATGGGGACAGGCGAACACCGGGGAGCTGTTTTTT
.	TRBV4-3	TRBD1	TRBJ2-1	CASTRVLPGQGGNEQFF	TGCGCCAGCACTAGAGTACTCCCGGGACAGGGGGGCAATGAGCAGTTCTTC
.	TRBV6-2/TRBV6-3	.	TRBJ1-4	CASSYPGGGEKLFF	TGTGCCAGCAGTTACCCCGGTGGAGGGGAAAAACTGTTTTTT
.	TRBV19	.	TRBJ2-1	CASSSRYEQFF	TGTGCCAGTAGTTCGAGGTATGAGCAGTTCTTC
.	TRBV9	.	TRBJ1-2	CASWGGYGYTF	TGTGCCTCGTGGGGCGGTTATGGCTACACCTTC
.	TRBV9	TRBD2	TRBJ2-2	CASSVAQRGGVGELFF	TGTGCCAGCAGCGTAGCTCAGCGGGGGGGTGTCGGGGAGCTGTTTTTT
.	TRBV5-1	TRBD2	TRBJ2-3	CASSTGGSPTDTQYF	TGCGCCAGCAGTACGGGAGGATCCCCCACAGATACGCAGTATTTT
.	TRBV11-3	TRBD1	TRBJ2-7	CAREGGAYEQYF	TGTGCCAGGGAAGGGGGCGCCTACGAGCAGTACTTC
.	TRBV5-6	.	TRBJ2-3	CASSLVVSTDTQYF	TGTGCCAGCAGCTTGGTAGTTAGCACAGATACGCAGTATTTT
.	TRBV7-3	TRBD2	TRBJ2-2	CASSSGGLANTGELFF	TGTGCCAGCAGCTCGGGGGGACTAGCCAACACCGGGGAGCTGTTTTTT
few	TRBV5-1	.	TRBJ1-1	CASSTQGVEAFF	TGCGCCAGCAGTACACAGGGTGTCGAAGCTTTCTTT
.	TRBV6-5	TRBD2	TRBJ2-2	CASRGLADSGELFF	TGTGCCAGCAGGGGACTAGCGGACTCCGGGGAGCTGTTTTTT
.	TRBV25-1	.	TRBJ1-4	CASSVGQRGEKLFF	TGTGCCAGCAGTGTAGGGCAGAGAGGGGAAAAACTGTTTTTT
.	TRBV27	.	TRBJ1-5	CASRRVSGQPQHF	TGTGCCAGCAGGCGGGTCTCGGGTCAGCCCCAGCATTTT
.	TRBV5-1	.	TRBJ1-2	CASSSHTGGWYGYTF	TGCGCCAGCAGCTCCCACACGGGGGGGTGGTATGGCTACACCTTC
.	TRBV11-2	TRBD1	TRBJ1-3	CASSSSGTGLVGNTIYF	TGTGCCAGCAGCTCATCGGGGACAGGGTTAGTTGGAAACACCATATATTTT
.	TRBV6-5	TRBD1	TRBJ2-7	CASESGQGIGSEQYF	TGTGCCAGCGAAAGCGGACAGGGTATTGGATCCGAGCAGTACTTC
.	TRBV7-2	.	TRBJ2-5	CASSQARQPQETQYF	TGTGCCAGCAGCCAAGCGCGGCAGCCTCAAGAGACCCAGTACTTC
.	TRBV7-9	TRBD2	TRBJ2-5	CASSLGGGQETQYF	TGTGCCAGCAGCTTAGGGGGAGGGCAAGAGACCCAGTACTTC
once	TRBV7-2	.	TRBJ1-5	CASSFQENQPQHF	TGTGCCAGCAGCTTCCAGGAAAATCAGCCCCAGCATTTT
.	TRBV7-6	.	TRBJ2-3	CASSSQRVRTDTQYF	TGTGCCAGCAGCTCCCAGCGGGTCCGCACAGATACGCAGTATTTT
.	TRBV11-2	TRBD1	TRBJ1-5	CASSSWTGTGPSHF	TGTGCCAGCAGCTCCTGGACAGGGACGGGCCCTTCGCATTTT
.	TRBV3-1/TRBV3-2	.	TRBJ1-5	CASSQDPLGPNQPQHF	TGTGCCAGCAGCCAAGATCCCCTGGGGCCGAATCAGCCCCAGCATTTT
.	TRBV28	TRBD1	TRBJ2-7	CASSPKQGSPMRQYF	TGTGCCAGCAGCCCTAAACAGGGGTCCCCGATGCGCCAGTACTTC
.	TRBV29-1	TRBD2	TRBJ2-3	CSVFRTSGGGYTDTQYF	TGCAGCGTTTTCCGGACTAGTGGGGGGGGGTACACAGATACGCAGTATTTT
.	TRBV29-1	TRBD1	TRBJ2-7	CSVIGTGADYEQYF	TGCAGCGTTATTGGGACAGGGGCGGACTACGAGCAGTACTTC
.	TRBV6-1	.	TRBJ1-2	CASSLTGVNPYGYTF	TGTGCCAGCAGTTTGACAGGCGTTAACCCCTATGGCTACACCTTC
.	TRBV10-1	.	TRBJ1-1	CASSESKPIGAFF	TGCGCCAGCAGTGAGTCGAAGCCTATTGGAGCTTTCTTT
once	TRBV13	TRBD1	TRBJ1-1	CASRFRQGNTEAFF	TGTGCCAGCAGGTTCCGACAGGGTAACACTGAAGCTTTCTTT
once	TRBV6-2/TRBV6-3	TRBD2	TRBJ2-3	CASSHEAGNTDTQYF	TGTGCCAGCAGTCATGAAGCGGGGAACACAGATACGCAGTATTTT
.	TRBV12-3/TRBV12-4	.	TRBJ2-3	CASTVQADTQYF	TGTGCCAGCACCGTGCAGGCAGATACGCAGTATTTT
.	TRBV6-5	.	TRBJ1-2	CASINYGYTF	TGTGCCAGCATAAACTATGGCTACACCTTC
few	TRBV3-1/TRBV3-2	.	TRBJ1-2	CASSHVYGYTF	TGTGCCAGCAGCCATGTATATGGCTACACCTTC
.	TRBV6-2/TRBV6-3	.	TRBJ1-2	CASSYDFRESSYTF	TGTGCCAGCAGTTACGACTTCCGGGAATCCTCTTACACCTTC
.	TRBV6-5	TRBD2	TRBJ2-5	CASFSGGAGETQYF	TGTGCCAGCTTTAGCGGGGGGGCCGGGGAGACCCAGTACTTC
.	TRBV7-9	TRBD1	TRBJ1-4	CASRTGQENEKLFF	TGTGCCAGCAGAACGGGACAGGAAAATGAAAAACTGTTTTTT
.	TRBV3-1/TRBV3-2	TRBD2	TRBJ2-3	CASSQPVAGGSTDTQYF	TGTGCCAGCAGCCAACCGGTCGCGGGGGGAAGTACGGATACGCAGTATTTT
once	TRBV5-1	.	TRBJ2-1	CASSFRQLPNEQFF	TGCGCCAGCAGCTTTAGACAGTTACCGAATGAGCAGTTCTTC
.	TRBV19	.	TRBJ2-6	CASSIRSGANRRVLTF	TGTGCCAGTAGTATCCGGTCAGGGGCTAACCGGAGGGTCCTGACTTTC
.	TRBV5-1	.	TRBJ1-3	CASSLGTGAGNTIYF	TGCGCCAGCAGCTTGGGAACCGGGGCTGGAAACACCATATATTTT
.	TRBV9	.	TRBJ2-7	CASSPGLAVYEQYF	TGTGCCAGCAGCCCCGGGTTGGCCGTCTACGAGCAGTACTTC
.	TRBV3-1/TRBV3-2	.	TRBJ1-3	CASSQDITLEGNTIYF	TGTGCCAGCAGCCAAGATATAACTCTTGAGGGAAACACCATATATTTT
.	TRBV2	TRBD1	TRBJ2-7	CASSDRQGPRYEQYF	TGTGCCAGCAGTGATCGACAGGGCCCCAGGTACGAGCAGTACTTC
few	TRBV12-5	.	TRBJ2-1	CASGLRQDRMIFF	TGTGCTAGTGGTTTGAGACAGGACCGAATGATTTTCTTC
.	TRBV29-1	TRBD2	TRBJ2-2	CSVELSRGGTTGELFF	TGCAGCGTTGAACTCTCGCGGGGGGGAACCACCGGGGAGCTGTTTTTT
.	TRBV7-9	TRBD1	TRBJ1-2	CASSLVDRASHGYTF	TGTGCCAGCAGCTTAGTTGACAGGGCGAGCCATGGCTACACCTTC
few	TRBV10-3	TRBD1	TRBJ2-3	CAISEGTGSDTQYF	TGTGCCATCAGTGAAGGGACAGGGTCAGATACGCAGTATTTT
once	TRBV7-6	.	TRBJ1-2	CASSLVQEGYGYTF	TGTGCCAGCAGCTTAGTGCAGGAGGGGTATGGCTACACCTTC
.	TRBV7-2	.	TRBJ2-5	CASSLARSAGGTQYF	TGTGCCAGCAGCTTAGCCCGGTCGGCCGGGGGGACCCAGTACTTC
.	TRBV6-4	.	TRBJ2-5	CASNLKDSKETQYF	TGTGCCAGCAACTTGAAGGACTCCAAAGAGACCCAGTACTTC
once	TRBV3-1/TRBV3-2	.	TRBJ1-2	CASTQGGEVGKGYTF	TGTGCCAGCACTCAAGGGGGGGAAGTGGGAAAAGGCTACACCTTC
.	TRBV18	.	TRBJ2-3	CASSLQTGTDTQYF	TGTGCCAGCTCACTTCAGACGGGAACAGATACGCAGTATTTT
.	TRBV12-3/TRBV12-4	.	TRBJ2-1	CASSRSLDNEQFF	TGTGCCAGCAGCCGTAGCCTCGACAATGAGCAGTTCTTC
.	TRBV7-2	TRBD2	TRBJ2-3	CASSSLLTSRPDTQYF	TGTGCCAGCAGCTCACTTCTGACTAGCAGACCAGATACGCAGTATTTT